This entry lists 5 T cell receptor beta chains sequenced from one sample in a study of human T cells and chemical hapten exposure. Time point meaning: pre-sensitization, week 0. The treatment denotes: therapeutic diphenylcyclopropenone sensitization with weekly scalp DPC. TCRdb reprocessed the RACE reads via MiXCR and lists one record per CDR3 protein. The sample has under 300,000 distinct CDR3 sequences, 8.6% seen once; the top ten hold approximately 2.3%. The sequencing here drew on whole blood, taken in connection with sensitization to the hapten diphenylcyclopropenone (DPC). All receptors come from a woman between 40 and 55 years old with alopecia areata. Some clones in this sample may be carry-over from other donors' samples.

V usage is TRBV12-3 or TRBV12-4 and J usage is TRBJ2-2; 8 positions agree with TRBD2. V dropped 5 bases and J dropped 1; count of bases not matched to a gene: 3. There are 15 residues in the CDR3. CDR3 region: CASSGSGRNTGELFF. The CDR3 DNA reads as TGTGCCAGCAGTGGGAGCGGGAGGAACACCGGGGAGCTGTTTTTT.

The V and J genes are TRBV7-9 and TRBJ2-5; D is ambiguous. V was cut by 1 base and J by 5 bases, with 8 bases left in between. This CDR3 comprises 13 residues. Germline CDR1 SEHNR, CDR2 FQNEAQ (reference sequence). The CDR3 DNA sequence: TGTGCCAGCAGCTTAGTTAACCCGGAGACCCAGTACTTC. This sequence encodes CASSLVNPETQYF.

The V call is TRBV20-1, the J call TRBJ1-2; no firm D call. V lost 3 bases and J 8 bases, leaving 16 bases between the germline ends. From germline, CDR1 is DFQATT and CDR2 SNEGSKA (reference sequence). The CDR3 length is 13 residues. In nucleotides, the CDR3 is TGCAGTGCTAGTAAGGTCAGCCAGACAGGCTACACCTTC. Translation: CSASKVSQTGYTF.

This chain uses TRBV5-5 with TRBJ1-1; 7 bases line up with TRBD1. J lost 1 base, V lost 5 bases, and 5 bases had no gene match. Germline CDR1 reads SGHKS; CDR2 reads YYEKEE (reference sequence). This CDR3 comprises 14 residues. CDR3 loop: CASRETGSNTEAFF. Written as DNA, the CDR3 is TGTGCCAGCAGAGAGACAGGGTCGAACACTGAAGCTTTCTTT.

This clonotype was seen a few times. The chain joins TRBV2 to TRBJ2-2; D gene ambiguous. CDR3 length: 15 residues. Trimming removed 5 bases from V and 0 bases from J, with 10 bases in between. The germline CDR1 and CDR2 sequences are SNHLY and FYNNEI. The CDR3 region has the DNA TGTGCCAGCAGTCTTACGTTCGCGAACACCGGGGAGCTGTTTTTT. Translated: CASSLTFANTGELFF.